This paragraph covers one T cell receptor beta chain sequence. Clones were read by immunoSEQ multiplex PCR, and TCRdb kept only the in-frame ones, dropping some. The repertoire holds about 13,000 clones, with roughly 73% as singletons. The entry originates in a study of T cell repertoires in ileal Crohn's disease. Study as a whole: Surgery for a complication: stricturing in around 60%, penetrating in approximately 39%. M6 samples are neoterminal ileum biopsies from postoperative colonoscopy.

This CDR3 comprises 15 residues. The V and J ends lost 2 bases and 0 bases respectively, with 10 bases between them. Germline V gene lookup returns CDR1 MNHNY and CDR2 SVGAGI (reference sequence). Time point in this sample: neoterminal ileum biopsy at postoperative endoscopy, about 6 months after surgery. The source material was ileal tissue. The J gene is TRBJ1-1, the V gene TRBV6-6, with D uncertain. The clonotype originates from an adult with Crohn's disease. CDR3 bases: TGTGCCAGCAGTTACAGTAAGGCCATGAACACTGAAGCTTTCTTT. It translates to CASSYSKAMNTEAFF.